These 15 T cell receptor beta chains were all obtained from the same sample, sequenced in a study of CD8 T cells in ankylosing spondylitis. TCRdb itself ran the 5' RACE reads through MiXCR, one entry per CDR3 protein. The sample lists approximately 200,000 distinct CDR3 sequences; around 13% were seen once. Sequenced: blood, either unsorted or a sorted T cell fraction (not recorded which). The receptor source for this set is a female donor with ankylosing spondylitis or in good health (not recorded which).

This clonotype was seen ten or more times. This sequence joins TRBV28 and TRBJ1-5; D not resolved. CDR3 length equals 14 residues. Trimming removed 2 bases from V and 5 bases from J, with 10 bases in between. From germline, CDR1 is MDHEN and CDR2 SYDVKM. The CDR3, as DNA: TGTGCCAGCAGTTTAGGAGGGAGCCATCAGCCCCAGCATTTT. Translation: CASSLGGSHQPQHF.

Notes on this clonotype: Being one base from a much bigger clone, this may be a read error. Written as DNA, the CDR3 is TGCGCCAGTGGGGCAGGGGGCTTAACTGAAGCTTTCTTT. Translation gives CASGAGGLTEAFF. J is TRBJ1-1 and V is TRBV5-1; 8 positions agree with TRBD1. The CDR3 contains 13 residues. V dropped 8 bases and J dropped 5; count of bases not matched to a gene: 8. Germline loops: CDR1 SGHRS, CDR2 YFSETQ.

Comment on this clonotype: A much more abundant neighbour one base away suggests this may be a read error. V gene TRBV12-3 or TRBV12-4 combines with J gene TRBJ1-1; maybe TRBD1 (5 bases). The CDR3 totals 13 residues. The V gene lost 8 bases and the J gene lost 0 bases, with 10 bases spanning the gap. CDR3 in DNA: TGTGCCAGCCCCAGACAGATGAACACTGAAGCTTTCTTT. It codes for CASPRQMNTEAFF.

The chain couples TRBV6-2 or TRBV6-3 to TRBJ2-2; tentatively, D is TRBD1 (5 bases). Between the trimmed V and J ends, which lost 2 bases and 7 bases, there was a span of 8 bases. CDR3 length equals 13 residues. Germline loops: CDR1 MNHEY, CDR2 SVGEGT. The CDR3 loop is CASSYLQGGELFF. CDR3 nucleotide sequence: TGTGCCAGCAGTTACCTGCAGGGCGGGGAGCTGTTTTTT.

This clonotype was recorded a few times. V gene TRBV3-1 combines with J gene TRBJ2-5, with 8 bases fitting TRBD2. The length of the CDR3 is 15 residues. The ends lost 6 bases at V and 3 bases at J; junction bases unmatched: 9. Germline CDR1 LGHDT, CDR2 YNNKEL (reference sequence). In nucleotides, the CDR3 is TGTGCCAGCAGTCGAAATAGCGGGAACAAAGAGACCCAGTACTTC. This encodes CASSRNSGNKETQYF.

This clonotype was observed a few times. The rearrangement uses TRBV7-2 and TRBJ2-1; TRBD2 agrees at 10 bases. J was trimmed by 6 bases and V by 6 bases; bases with no gene match: 5. This CDR3 region has 14 residues. Germline CDR1 and CDR2: SGHTA and FQGNSA. CDR3 loop: CASRAGLAFNEQFF. CDR3 nucleotides: TGTGCCAGCAGAGCGGGACTAGCGTTCAATGAGCAGTTCTTC.

The rearrangement links TRBV20-1 to TRBJ2-3; 13 bases line up with TRBD2. Germline trimming cut 3 bases from V and 3 bases from J; bases unmatched to any gene: 3. The V gene's germline CDR1 is DFQATT and CDR2 SNEGSKA (reference sequence). The CDR3 runs to 15 residues. In DNA, the CDR3 is TGCAGTGCTAGGACTAGCGGGAGGACAACAGATACGCAGTATTTT. Translated, it gives CSARTSGRTTDTQYF.

In its sample, this clonotype was seen many times. The gene calls are TRBV29-1 and TRBJ1-4, with D tentatively TRBD1 (5 bases). Between the trimmed V and J ends, which lost 4 bases and 1 base, there was a span of 7 bases. The CDR3 is 13 residues long. Germline lookup yields CDR1 SQVTM and CDR2 ANQGSEA. The CDR3 here is CSVGQRTNEKLFF. The CDR3 bases are TGCAGCGTTGGACAGAGAACTAATGAAAAACTGTTTTTT.

This clonotype was counted many times. V and J are TRBV29-1 and TRBJ1-1, with 7 bases identical to TRBD1. This CDR3 has 13 amino acids. Trimming at V came to 6 bases and at J to 2 bases, leaving 6 bases not matched to a gene. Germline loops: CDR1 SQVTM, CDR2 ANQGSEA. The CDR3, as DNA: TGCAGCGTACCGGGACAGACAAACACTGAAGCTTTCTTT. Protein: CSVPGQTNTEAFF.

This clonotype was seen repeatedly, ten times or more. V is TRBV12-3 or TRBV12-4 and J is TRBJ2-5, with 8 nucleotides matching TRBD1. V shed 8 bases, J shed 1 base, and the junction held 6 bases outside the gene matches. The CDR3 is made up of 14 amino acids. The CDR3 DNA is TGTGCCAGCGGCTTACAGGGGGGCCAAGAGACCCAGTACTTC. This codes for CASGLQGGQETQYF.

This clonotype showed up many times. This chain connects TRBV10-3 to TRBJ1-2; possibly TRBD1 for D (5 bases). The CDR3 has 12 amino acids. CDR1 and CDR2 (germline): ENHRY, SYGVKD. Trimming took off 4 bases at V and 6 bases at J, with 9 bases between the two ends. The CDR3 DNA sequence: TGTGCCATCAGTGCCGGGACGGATGGCTACACCTTC. Translated, it gives CAISAGTDGYTF.

The sample holds many counts of this clonotype. V is TRBV28 and J is TRBJ2-2, with unresolved D. CDR1 and CDR2 from the germline V gene are MDHEN and SYDVKM. There are 12 residues in the CDR3. V dropped 6 bases and J dropped 7 bases, with 9 bases sitting between them. The CDR3 loop is CASSTNRGELFF. In nucleotides, the CDR3 is TGTGCCAGCAGCACGAATCGCGGGGAGCTGTTTTTT.

This clonotype was observed at least ten times. At one of its ends the junction is not consistent with the germline gene, which may arise from a read error. The chain uses TRBV12-3 or TRBV12-4 and TRBJ2-5; 8 bases are a match to TRBD2. The CDR3 loop spans 13 amino acids. The CDR3 DNA reads as TGTGCCAGCAGGTTAGCGGGGCAAGAGACCCAGTACTTC. It is translated as CASRLAGQETQYF.

The chain couples TRBV7-8 to TRBJ2-2, with D perhaps assigned TRBD1 or TRBD2 (5 bases each). CDR1 is SGHVS and CDR2 is FQNEAQ in the germline V gene. This CDR3 region has 14 residues. Trimming took off 5 bases at V and 6 bases at J, with 13 bases between the two ends. The CDR3 coding sequence is TGTGCCAGCAGCCAAAGCAGGGACGCCGGGGAGCTGTTTTTT. Protein: CASSQSRDAGELFF.

In its sample, this clonotype was seen many times. V and J are TRBV7-2 and TRBJ2-1; either TRBD1 or TRBD2 may supply D (6 bases each). The ends were cut back, 5 bases at V and 7 bases at J, with 21 bases in the middle. Germline assignment: CDR1 SGHTA and CDR2 FQGNSA. The CDR3 length is 16 residues. CDR3 nucleotides: TGTGCCAGCAGCCTCGCCCCGGGGGCAGGGGTAAATGAGCAGTTCTTC. Amino acid sequence: CASSLAPGAGVNEQFF.